The 6 T cell receptor beta chains in this list originate from one sample, sequenced in a study of preoperative IRX-2 immunotherapy in early breast cancer. Measured with immunoSEQ multiplex PCR; TCRdb has only the in-frame clones, and not every one. The table has roughly 43,000 clones, approximately 95% seen once. Treatment of the sample: preoperative locoregional IRX-2 cytokine immunotherapy. The material was tumor tissue, obtained after IRX-2 immunotherapy. These receptors were collected from a human donor with breast cancer.

The chain links TRBV20-1 to TRBJ1-2; D gene uncertain. In germline, CDR1 is DFQATT, CDR2 SNEGSKA (reference sequence). CDR3 length equals 11 residues. Trimming stripped 7 bases from V and 8 bases from J, with 14 bases between. CDR3 sequence reads: CSGRTGMGYTF. Here the CDR3 DNA reads TGCAGTGGAAGAACTGGGATGGGCTACACCTTC.

The chain couples TRBV18 to TRBJ1-5; D not certain. The V gene lost 2 bases and the J gene lost 2 bases, with 10 bases spanning the gap. Germline V gene data show CDR1 as KGHSH and CDR2 as LQKENI. The CDR3 contains 15 residues. CDR3 in amino acids: CASSPEFVGNQPQHF. The CDR3 DNA reads TGTGCCAGCTCACCAGAATTCGTTGGCAATCAGCCCCAGCATTTT.

This clone was recorded once. The chain has TRBV6-1 and TRBJ2-5; no clear D gene. The germline V and J ends were trimmed by 7 bases and 5 bases, with 14 bases remaining between them. This CDR3 comprises 13 residues. The germline gives CDR1 MNHNS, CDR2 SASEGT. The CDR3 region is CASNSVLRETQYF. Here the CDR3 DNA reads TGTGCCAGCAATTCGGTCCTCCGGGAGACCCAGTACTTC.

The gene calls are TRBV6-5 and TRBJ1-2; D remains ambiguous. Germline assignment: CDR1 MNHEY and CDR2 SVGAGI. This CDR3 spans 11 amino acids. The CDR3, as DNA: TGTACGGCCCAAGGCGGAGGTGGCTACACCTTC. Translation: CTAQGGGGYTF.

The V gene is TRBV14, the J gene TRBJ2-7; 7 bases match TRBD1. V was clipped by 3 bases and J by 5 bases; unmatched bases: 7. From germline, CDR1 is SGHDN and CDR2 FVKESK. CDR3 length: 14 amino acids. Here the CDR3 DNA reads TGTGCCAGCAGCCAGAGACAGGGTTGGAACGAGCAGTACTTC. This codes for CASSQRQGWNEQYF.

The CDR3 is CASSYLGNSPLHF. As DNA, the CDR3 is TGTGCCAGCAGTTACTTGGGGAATTCACCCCTCCACTTT. This rearrangement joins TRBV6-5 to TRBJ1-6; no reliable D call. The V end lost 1 base, the J end lost 7 bases, and 5 bases lay between the germline ends. Germline CDR1 and CDR2: MNHEY and SVGAGI. The CDR3 totals 13 residues.